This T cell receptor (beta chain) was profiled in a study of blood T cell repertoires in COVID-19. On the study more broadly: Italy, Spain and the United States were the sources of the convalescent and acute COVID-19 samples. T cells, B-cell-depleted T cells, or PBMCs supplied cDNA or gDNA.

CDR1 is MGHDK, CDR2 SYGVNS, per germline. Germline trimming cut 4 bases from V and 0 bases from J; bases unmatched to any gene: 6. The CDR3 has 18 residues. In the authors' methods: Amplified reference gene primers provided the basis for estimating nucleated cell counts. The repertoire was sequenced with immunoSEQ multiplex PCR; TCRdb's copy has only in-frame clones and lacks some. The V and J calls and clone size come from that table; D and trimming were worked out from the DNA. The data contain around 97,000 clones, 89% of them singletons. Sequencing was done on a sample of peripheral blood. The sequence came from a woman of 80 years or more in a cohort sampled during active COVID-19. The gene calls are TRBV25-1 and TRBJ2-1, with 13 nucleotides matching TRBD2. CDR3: CASSGTSGGALSYNEQFF. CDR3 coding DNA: TGTGCCAGCAGTGGCACTAGCGGGGGGGCTCTCTCCTACAATGAGCAGTTCTTC.